This TCR beta chain was identified in a study of regulatory T cells in long-lasting Graves disease. Study-level results: Sharing of public clonotypes was greater in persistent patients (about 3,000) than in new patients (about 970). Favoring TRBV28, TRBJ1-2 and TRBJ2-5 was a feature seen in persistent disease.

The time point: persistent/refractory GD, antithyroid drugs over 5 years with positive TRAb. Extracted RNA from PBMCs served as the source of the TCR library. Building the TCR beta libraries relied on iRepertoire HTBI primers, and CDR3 regions underwent Arm-PCR. In the source study's methods: Gene usage covered 55 to 70 TRBV and 14 TRBJ segments. TCRdb re-called the multiplex PCR reads through MiXCR, storing one row per CDR3 protein. TCRdb, not the authors, supplied the V and J calls. Here the sample spans about 400,000 distinct CDR3 sequences, around 20% being singletons. Regarding this clonotype: Its antigen is currently unknown.

There are 14 residues in the CDR3. Trimming removed 6 bases at V and 0 bases at J, with 14 bases between. CDR1 and CDR2 from the germline V gene are DFQATT and SNEGSKA (reference sequence). Material: peripheral blood mononuclear cells (PBMCs), obtained when the disease was refractory, from a patient treated with antithyroid drugs. The rearrangement links TRBV20-1 to TRBJ2-5; either TRBD1 or TRBD2 may fit D (5 bases each). This clonotype was sampled from a female donor with Graves disease. CDR3 coding DNA: TGCAGTGCGACGGGGCTACGGGACCAAGAGACCCAGTACTTC. This sequence encodes CSATGLRDQETQYF.